Each of the 10 T cell receptor beta chains below was sequenced from the same sample in a study of spatial heterogeneity in lung cancer. Time point in this sample: sample taken at primary tumor resection. Using its own MiXCR run on the 5' RACE reads, TCRdb lists one record per CDR3 protein. In the table there are some 97,000 distinct CDR3 sequences, 3.5% to 5% of which are singletons. No antigen has been identified for these receptors. Study-level results: One measure, the expanded intratumoral alpha and beta TCR count, tracked tumor mutation counts.

The specimen comprised lung tumor tissue, sampled at surgery. All receptors derive from a male donor with early-stage non-small cell lung cancer.

This clonotype has a count of ten or more. The chain carries TRBV7-9 and TRBJ2-3; 9 bases are a match to TRBD2. Germline trimming cut 3 bases from V and 4 bases from J; bases unmatched to any gene: 5. This CDR3 comprises 15 residues. Germline loops: CDR1 SEHNR, CDR2 FQNEAQ (reference sequence). The CDR3 DNA follows: TGTGCCAGCAGCTTTAGCGGGAGCAAACCAGATACGCAGTATTTT. Residues: CASSFSGSKPDTQYF. Variable domain in full (rest from reference TRBV7-9 and TRBJ2-3): DTGVSQNPRHKITKRGQNVTFRCDPISEHNRLYWYRQTLGQGPEFLTYFQNEAQLEKSRLLSDRFSAERPKGSFSTLEIQRTEQGDSAMYLCASSFSGSKPDTQYFGPGTRLTVL.

This clonotype was picked up many times. The chain joins TRBV9 to TRBJ1-4; D may be TRBD1 (6 bases). The CDR3 sequence is 16 residues long. The germline V and J ends were trimmed by 0 bases and 6 bases, with 15 bases remaining between them. In germline, CDR1 is SGDLS, CDR2 YYNGEE. This chain's CDR3 is CASSVGTGYLYEKLFF. DNA of the CDR3: TGTGCCAGCAGCGTAGGAACAGGGTATTTGTATGAAAAACTGTTTTTT.

This clonotype was counted at least ten times. V usage is TRBV20-1 and J usage is TRBJ2-1; the D is unclear. Germline V gene lookup returns CDR1 DFQATT and CDR2 SNEGSKA (reference sequence). The CDR3 runs to 17 residues. V was cut by 6 bases and J by 0 bases, with 21 bases left in between. CDR3 sequence reads: CSAKTPLTPSSYNEQFF. CDR3 DNA: TGCAGTGCCAAAACCCCCTTGACTCCGAGCTCCTACAATGAGCAGTTCTTC.

In this sample, this clonotype turned up many times. The J gene is TRBJ2-4, the V gene TRBV28; D possibly corresponds to TRBD2 (5 bases). CDR1 and CDR2 from the germline V gene are MDHEN and SYDVKM. Between the trimmed V and J ends, which lost 6 bases and 3 bases, there was a span of 15 bases. The CDR3 is made up of 15 amino acids. CDR3 sequence (DNA): TGTGCCAGCAGATGGGCTTACGGGGTCAAAAACATTCAGTACTTC. Translating gives CASRWAYGVKNIQYF.

This clonotype has a count of ten or more. V and J are TRBV29-1 and TRBJ1-1; D is uncertain. CDR3 size: 12 residues. CDR1 and CDR2 from the germline V gene are SQVTM and ANQGSEA. V was shortened by 4 bases and J by 11 bases, with 17 bases between the two germline ends. The CDR3 spells CSVVTLPPGAFF. For the CDR3, the DNA is TGCAGCGTTGTTACCCTACCGCCCGGGGCTTTCTTT.

This clonotype was recorded at least ten times. The rearrangement uses TRBV27 and TRBJ1-6; 9 positions match TRBD1. CDR3 length: 15 residues. Germline V gene lookup returns CDR1 MNHEY and CDR2 SMNVEV (reference sequence). Germline trimming cut 5 bases from V and 8 bases from J; bases unmatched to any gene: 7. The CDR3: CASSPGTGLYSPLHF. CDR3 DNA sequence: TGTGCCAGCAGTCCAGGGACAGGGTTGTATTCACCCCTCCACTTT.

This clonotype was observed at least ten times. The chain joins TRBV11-2 to TRBJ2-3; possible D gene TRBD2, 7 bases. The CDR3 loop spans 14 amino acids. From germline, CDR1 is SGHAT and CDR2 FQNNGV. Trimming cost V 5 bases and J 4 bases, with 13 bases left between them. The CDR3 DNA reads TGTGCCAGCAGCAGGGGGGGCACAGCAGATACGCAGTATTTT. Translation gives CASSRGGTADTQYF.

V usage is TRBV25-1 and J usage is TRBJ2-3; D is ambiguous. Germline CDR1 and CDR2: MGHDK and SYGVNS. This CDR3 has 14 residues. V was pared by 4 bases and J by 6 bases, with 14 bases between. The CDR3 DNA sequence: TGTGCCAGCAGTGCCATAAATCGCGTTGATACGCAGTATTTT. Protein sequence: CASSAINRVDTQYF.

This clonotype was counted ten times or more. The gene calls are TRBV7-9 and TRBJ2-7; 10 bases match TRBD1. CDR3 length: 18 amino acids. Per germline, CDR1 SEHNR and CDR2 FQNEAQ (reference sequence). Germline trimming cut 4 bases from V and 6 bases from J; bases unmatched to any gene: 18. DNA of the CDR3: TGTGCCAGCAGCTCCTATCCCCTATCCGGGACAGGGGATGCCGAGCAGTACTTC. Amino acid sequence: CASSSYPLSGTGDAEQYF.

The chain links TRBV18 to TRBJ2-7, with 10 positions matching TRBD1. Looked up from germline, CDR1 is KGHSH and CDR2 is LQKENI. After removal of 8 bases from V and 7 bases from J, the junction contained 5 bases not matched to a gene. The CDR3 contains 12 residues. CDR3 nucleotide sequence: TGTGCCAGCAGACAGGGGGCGCAGGAGCAGTACTTC. Translation gives CASRQGAQEQYF.